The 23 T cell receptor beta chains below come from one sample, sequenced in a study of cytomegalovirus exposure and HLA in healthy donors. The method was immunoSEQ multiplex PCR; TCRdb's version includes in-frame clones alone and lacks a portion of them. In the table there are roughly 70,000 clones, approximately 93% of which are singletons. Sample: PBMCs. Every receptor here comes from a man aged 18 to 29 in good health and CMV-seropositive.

This CDR3 is CASTRLAGFSTDTQYF. The CDR3 bases are TGTGCCAGCACCCGACTAGCGGGGTTCAGCACAGATACGCAGTATTTT. The rearrangement links TRBV28 to TRBJ2-3; TRBD2 agrees at 11 bases. Germline values: CDR1 MDHEN, CDR2 SYDVKM. The CDR3 is 16 amino acids. The junction had 6 bases not matched to a gene; V was cut back by 7 bases and J by 0 bases.

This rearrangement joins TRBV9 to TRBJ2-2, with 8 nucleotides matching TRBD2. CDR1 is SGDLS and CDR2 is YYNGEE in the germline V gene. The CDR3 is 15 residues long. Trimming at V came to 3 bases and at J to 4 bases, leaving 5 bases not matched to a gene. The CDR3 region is CASSGLAGRTGELFF. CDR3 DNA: TGTGCCAGCAGCGGGCTAGCGGGCCGCACCGGGGAGCTGTTTTTT.

CDR3 region: CASSLTGQSIYNEQFF. The CDR3 DNA reads TGTGCCAGCAGTCTCACGGGACAGAGTATTTACAATGAGCAGTTCTTC. The chain links TRBV27 to TRBJ2-1, with TRBD1 identical over 7 bases. The CDR3 has 16 amino acids. Trimming took 5 bases from V and 4 from J; bases not matched to a gene: 11. The germline gives CDR1 MNHEY, CDR2 SMNVEV (reference sequence).

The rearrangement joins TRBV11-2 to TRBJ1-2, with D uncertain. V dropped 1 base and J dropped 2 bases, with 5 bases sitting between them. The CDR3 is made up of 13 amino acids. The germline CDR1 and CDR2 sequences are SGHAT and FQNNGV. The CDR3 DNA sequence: TGTGCCAGCAGCTTAGGCCGGAACTATGGCTACACCTTC. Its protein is CASSLGRNYGYTF. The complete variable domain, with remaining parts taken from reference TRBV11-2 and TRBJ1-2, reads EAGVAQSPRYKIIEKRQSVAFWCNPISGHATLYWYQQILGQGPKLLIQFQNNGVVDDSQLPKDRFSAERLKGVDSTLKIQPAKLEDSAVYLCASSLGRNYGYTFGSGTRLTVV.

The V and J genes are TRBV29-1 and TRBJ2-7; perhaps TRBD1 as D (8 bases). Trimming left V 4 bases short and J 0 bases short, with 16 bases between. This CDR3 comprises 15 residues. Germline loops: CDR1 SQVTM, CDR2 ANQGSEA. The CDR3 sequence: CSVGGGQALSYEQYF. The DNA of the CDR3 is TGCAGCGTTGGGGGGGGACAGGCCCTCTCCTACGAGCAGTACTTC.

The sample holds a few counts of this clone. CDR3: CASSLSAGDYTF. The CDR3 DNA is TGTGCCAGCAGCTTAAGCGCCGGAGACTACACCTTC. V and J are TRBV7-9 and TRBJ1-2; D is unresolved. The ends were cut back, 2 bases at V and 10 bases at J, with 11 bases in the middle. The CDR3 is 12 residues long. Germline CDR1 SEHNR, CDR2 FQNEAQ (reference sequence).

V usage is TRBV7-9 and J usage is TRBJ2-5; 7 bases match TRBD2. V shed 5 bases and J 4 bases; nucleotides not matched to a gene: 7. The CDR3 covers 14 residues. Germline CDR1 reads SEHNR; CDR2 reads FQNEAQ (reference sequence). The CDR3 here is CASSRTGLTETQYF. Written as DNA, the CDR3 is TGTGCCAGCAGCCGTACGGGACTAACAGAGACCCAGTACTTC.

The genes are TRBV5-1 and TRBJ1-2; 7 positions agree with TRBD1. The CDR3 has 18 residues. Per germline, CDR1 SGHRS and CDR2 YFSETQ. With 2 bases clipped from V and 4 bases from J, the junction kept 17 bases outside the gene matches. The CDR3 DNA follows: TGCGCCAGCAGCTTAAAAGGGGCAGGGGGAGCCGTCTCCTATGGCTACACCTTC. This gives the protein CASSLKGAGGAVSYGYTF.

The CDR3 nucleotides are TGTGCCAGCAGTTTTTTAGCGGGAGGGCCCGACGAGCAGTACTTC. Protein: CASSFLAGGPDEQYF. The chain recombines TRBV28 with TRBJ2-7; 11 bases match TRBD2. CDR3 length equals 15 residues. Germline CDR1 MDHEN, CDR2 SYDVKM. V shed 3 bases, J shed 5 bases, and the junction held 6 bases outside the gene matches.

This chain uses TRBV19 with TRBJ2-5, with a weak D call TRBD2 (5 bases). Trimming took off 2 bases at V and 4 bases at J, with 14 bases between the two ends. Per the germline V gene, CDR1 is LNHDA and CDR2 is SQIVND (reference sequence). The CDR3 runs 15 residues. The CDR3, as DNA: TGTGCCAGTAGTATACGCCCCGGGGATGGAGAGACCCAGTACTTC. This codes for CASSIRPGDGETQYF. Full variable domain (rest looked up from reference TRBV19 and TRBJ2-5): DGGITQSPKYLFRKEGQNVTLSCEQNLNHDAMYWYRQDPGQGLRLIYYSQIVNDFQKGDIAEGYSVSREKKESFPLTVTSAQKNPTAFYLCASSIRPGDGETQYFGPGTRLLVL.

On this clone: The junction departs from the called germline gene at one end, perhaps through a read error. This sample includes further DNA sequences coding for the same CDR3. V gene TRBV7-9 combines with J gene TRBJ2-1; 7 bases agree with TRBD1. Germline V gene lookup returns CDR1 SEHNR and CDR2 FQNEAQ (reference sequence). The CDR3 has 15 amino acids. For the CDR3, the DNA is TGTGCCAGTAGCTTGGCCGGGACAGCATACAATGAGCAGTTCTTC. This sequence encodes CASSLAGTAYNEQFF. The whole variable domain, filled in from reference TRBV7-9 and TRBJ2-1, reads DTGVSQNPRHKITKRGQNVTFRCDPISEHNRLYWYRQTLGQGPEFLTYFQNEAQLEKSRLLSDRFSAERPKGSFSTLEIQRTEQGDSAMYLCASSLAGTAYNEQFFGPGTRLTVL.

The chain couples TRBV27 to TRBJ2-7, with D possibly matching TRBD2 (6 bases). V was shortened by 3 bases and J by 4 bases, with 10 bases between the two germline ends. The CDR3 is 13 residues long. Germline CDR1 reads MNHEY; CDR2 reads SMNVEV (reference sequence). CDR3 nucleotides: TGTGCCAGCAGTTTGGGGGGAGAATACGAGCAGTACTTC. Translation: CASSLGGEYEQYF.

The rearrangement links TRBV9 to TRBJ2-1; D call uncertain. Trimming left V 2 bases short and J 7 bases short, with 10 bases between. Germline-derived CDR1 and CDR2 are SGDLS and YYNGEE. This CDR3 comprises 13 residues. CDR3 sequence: CASSVGLNNEQFF. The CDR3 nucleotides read TGTGCCAGCAGCGTCGGTTTGAATAATGAGCAGTTCTTC.

CDR3 sequence (DNA): TGCGCCAGCAGCTCCGGAGCTGGGAGTACTAACTATGGCTACACCTTC. The encoded protein is CASSSGAGSTNYGYTF. The chain has TRBV5-1 and TRBJ1-2; the D is unclear. Germline CDR1 and CDR2: SGHRS and YFSETQ. V was cut by 3 bases and J by 0 bases, with 15 bases left in between. The CDR3 spans 16 residues.

The CDR3 sequence: CASSEHKLGKNEQFF. CDR3 in DNA: TGTGCCAGCAGTGAACACAAACTAGGGAAGAATGAGCAGTTCTTC. The chain uses TRBV25-1 and TRBJ2-1; possibly TRBD2 for D (5 bases). Looked up from germline, CDR1 is MGHDK and CDR2 is SYGVNS. The CDR3 contains 15 residues. The V gene lost 2 bases and the J gene lost 7 bases, with 15 bases spanning the gap.

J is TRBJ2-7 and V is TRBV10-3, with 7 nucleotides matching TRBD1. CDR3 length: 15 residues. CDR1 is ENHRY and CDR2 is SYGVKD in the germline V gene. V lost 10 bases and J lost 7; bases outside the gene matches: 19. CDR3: CATGNRVSTGQEQYF. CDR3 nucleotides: TGTGCCACCGGGAATCGAGTCTCGACAGGGCAAGAGCAGTACTTC.

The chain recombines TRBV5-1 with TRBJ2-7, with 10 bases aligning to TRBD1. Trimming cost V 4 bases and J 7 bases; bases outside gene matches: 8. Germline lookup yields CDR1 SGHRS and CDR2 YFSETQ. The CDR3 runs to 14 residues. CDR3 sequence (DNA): TGCGCCAGCAGCCTTAGGACAGGGGGACATGAGCAGTACTTC. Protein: CASSLRTGGHEQYF.

The CDR3 spells CASSRSGRIYNEQFF. CDR3 coding DNA: TGTGCCAGCAGCCGTAGCGGGAGGATCTACAATGAGCAGTTCTTC. V and J are TRBV6-5 and TRBJ2-1; 10 bases agree with TRBD2. Germline-derived CDR1 and CDR2 are MNHEY and SVGAGI. CDR3 length equals 15 residues. V lost 6 bases and J lost 3; bases outside the gene matches: 5.

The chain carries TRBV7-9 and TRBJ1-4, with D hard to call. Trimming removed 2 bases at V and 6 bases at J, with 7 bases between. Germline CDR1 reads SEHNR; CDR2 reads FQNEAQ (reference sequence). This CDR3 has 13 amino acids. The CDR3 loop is CASSLSSYEKLFF. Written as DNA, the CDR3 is TGTGCCAGCAGCTTATCTTCCTATGAAAAACTGTTTTTT.

This CDR3 reads CASSGSRGRTGELFF. CDR3 coding DNA: TGCGCCAGCAGCGGATCCAGGGGGCGCACCGGGGAGCTGTTTTTT. V gene TRBV5-1 combines with J gene TRBJ2-2, with 8 positions matching TRBD1. Germline loops: CDR1 SGHRS, CDR2 YFSETQ. The J segment lost 4 bases and the V segment lost 4 bases, leaving 6 bases of the junction unmatched. The CDR3 runs to 15 residues.

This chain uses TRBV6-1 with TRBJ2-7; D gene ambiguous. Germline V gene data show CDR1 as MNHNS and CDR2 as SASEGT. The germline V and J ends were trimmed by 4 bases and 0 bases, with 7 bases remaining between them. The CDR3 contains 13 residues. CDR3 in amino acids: CASSGLSSYEQYF. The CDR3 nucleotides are TGTGCCAGCAGTGGGCTCAGCTCCTACGAGCAGTACTTC.

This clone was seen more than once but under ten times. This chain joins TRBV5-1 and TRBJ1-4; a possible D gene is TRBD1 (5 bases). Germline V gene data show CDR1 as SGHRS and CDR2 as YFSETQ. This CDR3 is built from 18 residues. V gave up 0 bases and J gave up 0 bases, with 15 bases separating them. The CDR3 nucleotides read TGCGCCAGCAGCTTGGGGCAGGGCACTTCCCCAACTAATGAAAAACTGTTTTTT. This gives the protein CASSLGQGTSPTNEKLFF.

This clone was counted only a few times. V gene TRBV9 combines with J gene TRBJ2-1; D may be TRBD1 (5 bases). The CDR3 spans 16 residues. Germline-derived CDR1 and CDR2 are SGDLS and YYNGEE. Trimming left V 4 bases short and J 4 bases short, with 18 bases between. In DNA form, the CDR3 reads TGTGCCAGCAGCCCCAGAGGCCAGGGAACATACAATGAGCAGTTCTTC. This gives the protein CASSPRGQGTYNEQFF.